One sample yielded the 8 T cell receptor beta chains listed below, sequenced in a study of blood T cell repertoires in COVID-19. Assay used: immunoSEQ multiplex PCR; TCRdb lists only in-frame clones, some missing. The sample includes 150,000 to 180,000 clones, about 80% seen only once; the top ten take 25% to 30%. The sequencing input was peripheral blood. The receptors stem from an older woman with acute or convalescent COVID-19.

The CDR3 coding sequence is TGTGCCAGCAGCCAAGAAACAGCGAGGGAAAATGAGCAGTTCTTC. Translating gives CASSQETARENEQFF. The V gene is TRBV3-1 (or the pseudogene TRBV3-2), the J gene TRBJ2-1; perhaps TRBD2 as D (5 bases). The germline CDR1 and CDR2 sequences are LGHDT and YNNKEL (reference sequence). CDR3 length: 15 residues. V shed 0 bases and J shed 7 bases, with 13 bases lying between them.

This clone showed up just a few times. This rearrangement joins TRBV6-5 to TRBJ1-2; 8 positions agree with TRBD1. J lost 0 bases, V lost 6 bases, and 6 bases had no gene match. The CDR3 runs 15 residues. Germline-derived CDR1 and CDR2 are MNHEY and SVGAGI. The CDR3 loop is CASSPGGRSNYGYTF. The CDR3 region has the DNA TGTGCCAGCAGCCCAGGGGGCCGTTCTAACTATGGCTACACCTTC.

The chain carries TRBV20-1 and TRBJ1-1; 9 nucleotides agree with TRBD1. This CDR3 comprises 12 residues. V gave up 3 bases and J gave up 8 bases; unmatched junction bases: 4. CDR1 DFQATT and CDR2 SNEGSKA come from the germline V gene (reference sequence). The CDR3 nucleotides are TGCAGTGCTAGTGACGGGACAGGGGAAGCTTTCTTT. Translation: CSASDGTGEAFF.

This clone was detected only a few times. This chain connects TRBV5-1 to TRBJ1-4, with 9 bases matching TRBD1. The V and J ends lost 4 bases and 8 bases, in that order; junction bases with no gene match: 9. CDR3 size: 15 residues. Germline values: CDR1 SGHRS, CDR2 YFSETQ. The CDR3 bases are TGCGCCAGCAGCGACGGGGGACAGGGTTTGGAAAAACTGTTTTTT. Its protein product is CASSDGGQGLEKLFF.

This clone was observed a handful of times. This chain uses TRBV6-5 with TRBJ2-4; tentative D call: TRBD2 (7 bases). Trimming stripped 6 bases from V and 10 bases from J, with 19 bases between. Germline CDR1 is MNHEY and CDR2 is SVGAGI. The CDR3 contains 14 residues. CDR3 nucleotide sequence: TGTGCCAGCAGCCCCCCGGGGGGCGTCGGGATTCAGTACTTC. It yields the protein CASSPPGGVGIQYF.

V usage is TRBV20-1 and J usage is TRBJ1-1, with D unclear. This CDR3 has 11 residues. Trimming left V 5 bases short and J 5 bases short, with 9 bases between. Germline CDR1 and CDR2: DFQATT and SNEGSKA (reference sequence). The CDR3: CSAARRTEAFF. CDR3 nucleotides: TGCAGTGCTGCCAGGAGGACTGAAGCTTTCTTT.

CDR3 residues: CASSPTGIREQFF. The CDR3 bases are TGTGCCAGCAGCCCGACAGGGATTCGGGAGCAGTTCTTC. The chain joins TRBV6-5 to TRBJ2-1, with 7 bases that match TRBD1. The CDR3 totals 13 residues. V was pared by 6 bases and J by 10 bases, with 9 bases of the junction left unmatched. Germline values: CDR1 MNHEY, CDR2 SVGAGI.

The chain recombines TRBV24-1 with TRBJ2-3; 16 nucleotides align to TRBD2. CDR1 is KGHDR and CDR2 is SFDVKD in the germline V gene. The CDR3 sequence is 19 residues long. Losses at the gene ends were 4 bases for V and 2 bases for J; bases not matched to a gene: 8. The CDR3 protein is CATSDLAGTSGGATDTQYF. The CDR3, as DNA: TGTGCCACCAGTGACCTCGCCGGGACTAGCGGGGGGGCCACAGATACGCAGTATTTT.